This is a list of T cell receptor beta chains from one sample in a study of OX40 agonist ivuxolimab in advanced cancers. The repertoire was sequenced with immunoSEQ multiplex PCR; TCRdb's copy has only in-frame clones and lacks some. This table holds about 79,000 clones, 80% to 95% found once. The specimen comprised CD4+ or CD8+ T cells sorted from blood, sampled in a trial of the OX40 agonist ivuxolimab. The origin of the receptors is an adult with an advanced solid tumor such as melanoma, head and neck, liver or kidney cancer. Both conserved end residues are part of each CDR3.

>TRBV18|TRBJ1-6
CASSPPANANSPLHF
>TRBV4-1|TRBJ2-2
CASSHILRLANTGELFF
>TRBV18|TRBJ2-2
CASTVRPQENTGELFF
>TRBV7-8|TRBJ2-7
CASSMTSGGYVSYEQYF
>TRBV6-1|TRBJ1-5
CASSDLRGRDSNQPQHF
>TRBV5-1|TRBJ2-3
CASSITSGEPPPDTQYF
>TRBV19|TRBJ1-5
CASSMAGGINQPQHF
>TRBV19|TRBJ1-3
CASSGDRLRGNTIYF
>TRBV5-8|TRBJ1-5
CASSIRQGWQPQHF
>TRBV18|TRBJ2-1
CASSPPGTSANNEQFF
>TRBV7-2|TRBJ2-2
CASSVRLRDTGELFF
>TRBV9|TRBJ2-2
CASSVVTTGELFF
>TRBV6-5|TRBJ1-4
CASRGTPEREKLFF
>TRBV6-6|TRBJ1-5
CASSWGQLGDNQPQHF